Listed here are 14 T cell receptor beta chains from one sample, sequenced in a study of shared clonotypes between healthy human individuals. Using immunoSEQ multiplex PCR, the repertoire was profiled, and TCRdb retains in-frame clones only, with some absent. The sample records 2 million to 2.5 million clones, about 95% being singletons. Source material: naive CD4+ T cells sorted from blood. Subset described: CD45RA+ positively selected. These receptors all stem from a man aged 18-30 years in good health.

A word on this clone: A read error may explain this, as a much larger clone is one base away. This chain links TRBV6-5 with TRBJ1-1; D gene unclear. The CDR3 is 13 residues long. Germline V gene data show CDR1 as MNHEY and CDR2 as SVGAGI. Trimming cost V 6 bases and J 0 bases, with 8 bases left between them. CDR3 in DNA: TGTGCCAGCAGGGGCGGGATGAACACTGAAGCTTTCTTT. Its translation is CASRGGMNTEAFF.

V and J are TRBV5-1 and TRBJ1-6; TRBD1 might be the D (5 bases). Germline V gene data show CDR1 as SGHRS and CDR2 as YFSETQ. There are 19 residues in the CDR3. Trimming shortened V by 3 bases and J by 7 bases, and 26 bases separated the two germline ends. The CDR3 here is CASSSRGPPTVTINSPLHF. The CDR3 DNA is TGCGCCAGCAGCTCTAGGGGCCCGCCCACCGTAACGATCAATTCACCCCTCCACTTT.

This chain joins TRBV6-6 and TRBJ1-4; a weak D match, TRBD1 (6 bases). Trimming took off 5 bases at V and 8 bases at J, with 18 bases between the two ends. The CDR3 extends over 15 amino acids. The germline V gene has CDR1 MNHNY and CDR2 SVGAGI (reference sequence). The CDR3, as DNA: TGTGCCAGCAGTCCCCCAGGGGCGGTAAGGGAAAAACTGTTTTTT. Translation: CASSPPGAVREKLFF.

The chain is built from TRBV6-5 and TRBJ2-3; D not resolved. CDR1 and CDR2 from the germline V gene are MNHEY and SVGAGI. The CDR3 has 15 residues. V lost 0 bases and J 5 bases, leaving 12 bases between the germline ends. The CDR3 DNA sequence: TGTGCCAGCAGTTACTCTAGGCCCCCGGTAGATACGCAGTATTTT. This encodes CASSYSRPPVDTQYF.

The chain links TRBV6-5 to TRBJ1-1; D is unresolved. This CDR3 has 15 residues. V was cut by 2 bases and J by 1 base, with 11 bases left in between. Germline lookup yields CDR1 MNHEY and CDR2 SVGAGI. The CDR3 nucleotides read TGTGCCAGCAGTTACGATATGATCAGGAACACTGAAGCTTTCTTT. Amino acids: CASSYDMIRNTEAFF.

This clone was picked up one time. Other DNA sequences in the sample encode the same CDR3. The genes are TRBV18 and TRBJ1-3, with TRBD1 matching 7 bases. The CDR3 covers 16 residues. CDR1 and CDR2 from the germline V gene are KGHSH and LQKENI. V was pared by 3 bases and J by 0 bases, with 5 bases of the junction left unmatched. For the CDR3, the DNA is TGTGCCAGCTCACCTCCGGCAGGGGGCTCTGGAAACACCATATATTTT. Amino acids: CASSPPAGGSGNTIYF.

This rearrangement joins TRBV7-8 to TRBJ1-4; D unclear. Germline V CDR1 and CDR2: SGHVS, FQNEAQ. CDR3 length equals 14 residues. Trimming pared 5 bases from V and 4 bases from J, leaving 11 bases between. The CDR3, as DNA: TGTGCCAGCAGCAACCGGGATCATAATGAAAAACTGTTTTTT. It is translated as CASSNRDHNEKLFF.

The chain combines TRBV25-1 with TRBJ2-1; 13 bases line up with TRBD2. V lost 6 bases and J lost 11; bases outside the gene matches: 7. Per germline, CDR1 MGHDK and CDR2 SYGVNS. This CDR3 region has 14 residues. The DNA for the CDR3 is TGTGCCAGCAGCGTACTAGCGGGGGGGCAAAAGCAGTTCTTC. It specifies CASSVLAGGQKQFF. Based on the CDR3 plus reference TRBV25-1 and TRBJ2-1, the full variable domain is EADIYQTPRYLVIGTGKKITLECSQTMGHDKMYWYQQDPGMELHLIHYSYGVNSTEKGDLSSESTVSRIRTEHFPLTLESARPSHTSQYLCASSVLAGGQKQFFGPGTRLTVL.

The genes are TRBV4-1 and TRBJ2-7; D unresolved. CDR1 is MGHRA and CDR2 is YSYEKL in the germline V gene. Trimming took off 2 bases at V and 6 bases at J, with 23 bases between the two ends. CDR3 size: 17 residues. The CDR3 DNA follows: TGCGCCAGCAGCCAAAGTTCTTTCTTACCGAAGGTCTCCGAGCAGTACTTC. Protein product: CASSQSSFLPKVSEQYF.

The rearrangement uses TRBV10-3 and TRBJ2-5; D is ambiguous. This CDR3 spans 13 amino acids. Per the germline V gene, CDR1 is ENHRY and CDR2 is SYGVKD. Between the trimmed V and J ends, which lost 7 bases and 1 base, there was a span of 10 bases. CDR3 loop: CAITSGRQETQYF. CDR3 DNA: TGTGCCATCACATCAGGTCGCCAAGAGACCCAGTACTTC.

The rearrangement uses TRBV7-9 and TRBJ2-3; D may correspond to TRBD1 or TRBD2 (6 bases each). Germline CDR1 is SEHNR and CDR2 is FQNEAQ (reference sequence). The CDR3 is made up of 15 amino acids. Between the trimmed V and J ends, which lost 5 bases and 5 bases, there was a span of 17 bases. CDR3 sequence (DNA): TGTGCCAGCAGCCTCCCGGAGGGGGGAATAGATACGCAGTATTTT. Translating it yields CASSLPEGGIDTQYF. The full variable domain, in which reference TRBV7-9 and TRBJ2-3 provide the parts outside the CDR3, is DTGVSQNPRHKITKRGQNVTFRCDPISEHNRLYWYRQTLGQGPEFLTYFQNEAQLEKSRLLSDRFSAERPKGSFSTLEIQRTEQGDSAMYLCASSLPEGGIDTQYFGPGTRLTVL.

This clone showed up just once. The V gene is TRBV2, the J gene TRBJ1-1; 8 bases align to TRBD1. Germline loops: CDR1 SNHLY, CDR2 FYNNEI. V lost 5 bases, J lost 5 bases, and 1 base stayed unmatched. The CDR3 is 12 amino acids. In DNA, the CDR3 is TGTGCCAGCAGTCGGGACAGGACTGAAGCTTTCTTT. It specifies CASSRDRTEAFF.

The V call is TRBV18, the J call TRBJ2-7; 11 bases line up with TRBD2. CDR1 is KGHSH and CDR2 is LQKENI in the germline V gene. Trimming took 2 bases from V and 2 from J; bases not matched to a gene: 8. The CDR3 contains 17 residues. The CDR3 spells CASSPRGGLAVPYEQYF. For the CDR3, the DNA is TGTGCCAGCTCACCAAGAGGGGGACTAGCGGTTCCCTACGAGCAGTACTTC.

V usage is TRBV6-6 and J usage is TRBJ2-1; a possible D gene is TRBD1 (6 bases). V lost 2 bases to trimming and J lost 7 bases, with 6 bases between them. Germline CDR1 and CDR2: MNHNY and SVGAGI (reference sequence). The CDR3 runs to 12 residues. CDR3 loop: CASSYTGNEQFF. CDR3 DNA: TGTGCCAGCAGTTACACAGGGAATGAGCAGTTCTTC.